Listed here are 10 T cell receptor beta chains from one sample, sequenced in a study of control samples from healthy donors and cancer patients. Sequencing used immunoSEQ multiplex PCR; TCRdb keeps in-frame clones, though not all of them. The sample has about 180,000 clones; around 90% are singletons. The sequencing sample was made of blood. These receptors came from a man younger than 40 in good health.

The chain recombines TRBV7-2 with TRBJ2-7; TRBD1 matches 9 bases. From germline, CDR1 is SGHTA and CDR2 FQGNSA. This CDR3 is built from 17 residues. Germline trimming cut 1 base from V and 4 bases from J; bases unmatched to any gene: 11. The CDR3 reads CASSLGAPGQGGYEQYF. In DNA form, the CDR3 reads TGTGCCAGCAGCTTAGGGGCCCCGGGACAGGGAGGGTACGAGCAGTACTTC.

This clone appeared a single time. The rearrangement links TRBV11-2 to TRBJ2-6; a possible D gene is TRBD1 (5 bases). The germline CDR1 and CDR2 sequences are SGHAT and FQNNGV. This CDR3 region has 17 residues. With 7 bases removed from V and 0 bases from J, the gap between germline ends came to 16 bases. CDR3 sequence (DNA): TGTGCCAGCACCACGTGGGGCCTTAGCTCTGGGGCCAACGTCCTGACTTTC. Translation: CASTTWGLSSGANVLTF.

This clone has a single count. This chain links TRBV28 with TRBJ1-1; a possible D gene is TRBD1 (5 bases). The CDR3 sequence is 14 residues long. Germline CDR1 MDHEN, CDR2 SYDVKM. Trimming took 6 bases from V and 2 from J, leaving 13 bases between them. Here the CDR3 reads CASSPGTKNTEAFF. CDR3 nucleotides: TGTGCCAGCAGCCCTGGGACCAAAAACACTGAAGCTTTCTTT.

The rearrangement joins TRBV27 to TRBJ2-7, with D maybe TRBD2 (5 bases). The length of the CDR3 is 14 residues. Germline values: CDR1 MNHEY, CDR2 SMNVEV (reference sequence). V was shortened by 4 bases and J by 7 bases, with 17 bases between the two germline ends. This chain's CDR3 is CASSYQTLSGEQYF. CDR3 sequence (DNA): TGTGCCAGCAGTTACCAGACTCTCTCGGGAGAGCAGTACTTC.

J is TRBJ2-3 and V is TRBV2; D not resolved. Looked up from germline, CDR1 is SNHLY and CDR2 is FYNNEI. This CDR3 spans 16 amino acids. V dropped 5 bases and J dropped 0 bases, with 15 bases sitting between them. CDR3 sequence reads: CASSSSGDPSTDTQYF. The CDR3 coding sequence is TGTGCCAGCAGTTCCTCAGGCGACCCTAGCACAGATACGCAGTATTTT.

This chain uses TRBV2 with TRBJ1-1; 8 nucleotides align to TRBD1. Germline V gene data show CDR1 as SNHLY and CDR2 as FYNNEI. The CDR3 spans 11 residues. V dropped 8 bases and J dropped 12; count of bases not matched to a gene: 8. This CDR3 is CASRTGMMTFF. The DNA of the CDR3 is TGTGCCAGCCGGACAGGGATGATGACTTTCTTT.

This chain uses TRBV20-1 with TRBJ2-1, with D perhaps matching TRBD2 (5 bases). Germline CDR1 and CDR2: DFQATT and SNEGSKA (reference sequence). V lost 3 bases to trimming and J lost 0 bases, with 18 bases between them. The CDR3 length is 17 residues. The CDR3 region is CSASTRAQKSSYNEQFF. The DNA of the CDR3 is TGCAGTGCTAGTACGAGGGCCCAAAAGAGCTCCTACAATGAGCAGTTCTTC.

The chain couples TRBV5-6 to TRBJ2-7; tentative D call: TRBD2 (7 bases). Germline values: CDR1 SGHDT, CDR2 YYEEEE. CDR3 length: 16 residues. Trimming pared 3 bases from V and 1 base from J, leaving 17 bases between. CDR3 nucleotide sequence: TGTGCCAGCAGCTGGGCCTTCGCGGGGGCATCCTACGAGCAGTACTTC. It is translated as CASSWAFAGASYEQYF.

V and J are TRBV7-8 and TRBJ2-3; 15 bases align to TRBD2. V dropped 5 bases and J dropped 4; count of bases not matched to a gene: 25. CDR3 length: 23 amino acids. The germline V gene has CDR1 SGHVS and CDR2 FQNEAQ. DNA for the CDR3: TGTGCCAGCAGCCCTGGACTAGCGGGAGGGCCCCCAGATACGCAGTATGCCCCAGATACGCAGTATTTT. Its protein product is CASSPGLAGGPPDTQYAPDTQYF.

The chain couples TRBV12-5 to TRBJ2-3; D uncertain. Per the germline V gene, CDR1 is LGHNT and CDR2 is FRNRAP. V lost 0 bases, J lost 4 bases, and 5 bases lay in between. The length of the CDR3 is 13 residues. CDR3 bases: TGTGCTAGTGGTTTGGTTCAGTCAGATACGCAGTATTTT. This encodes CASGLVQSDTQYF.